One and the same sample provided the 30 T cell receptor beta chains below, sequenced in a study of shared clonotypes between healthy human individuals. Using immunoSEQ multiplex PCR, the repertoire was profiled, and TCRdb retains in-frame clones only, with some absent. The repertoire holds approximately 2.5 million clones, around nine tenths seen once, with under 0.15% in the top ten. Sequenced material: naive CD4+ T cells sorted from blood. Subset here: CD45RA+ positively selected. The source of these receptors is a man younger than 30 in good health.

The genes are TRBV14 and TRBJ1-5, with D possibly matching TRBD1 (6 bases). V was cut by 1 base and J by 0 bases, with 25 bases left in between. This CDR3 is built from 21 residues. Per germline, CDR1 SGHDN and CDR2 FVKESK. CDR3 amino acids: CASSQAYSRDKGTYSNQPQHF. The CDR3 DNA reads TGTGCCAGCAGCCAAGCCTATTCCCGGGACAAGGGAACCTATAGCAATCAGCCCCAGCATTTT. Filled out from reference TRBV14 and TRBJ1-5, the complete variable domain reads EAGVTQFPSHSVIEKGQTVTLRCDPISGHDNLYWYRRVMGKEIKFLLHFVKESKQDESGMPNNRFLAERTGGTYSTLKVQPAELEDSGVYFCASSQAYSRDKGTYSNQPQHFGDGTRLSIL.

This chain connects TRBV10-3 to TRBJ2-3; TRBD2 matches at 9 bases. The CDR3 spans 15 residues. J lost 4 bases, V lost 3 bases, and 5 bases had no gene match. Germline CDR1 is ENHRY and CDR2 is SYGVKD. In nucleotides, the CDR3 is TGTGCCATCAGTGAAGGCGGGGGGGCCTCAGATACGCAGTATTTT. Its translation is CAISEGGGASDTQYF.

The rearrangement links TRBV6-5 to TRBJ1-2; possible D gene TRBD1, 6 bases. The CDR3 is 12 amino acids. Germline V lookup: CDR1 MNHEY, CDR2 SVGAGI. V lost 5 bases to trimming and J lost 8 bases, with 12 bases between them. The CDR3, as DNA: TGTGCCAGCAGTGGGGGCCATGGCGGCTACACCTTC. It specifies CASSGGHGGYTF.

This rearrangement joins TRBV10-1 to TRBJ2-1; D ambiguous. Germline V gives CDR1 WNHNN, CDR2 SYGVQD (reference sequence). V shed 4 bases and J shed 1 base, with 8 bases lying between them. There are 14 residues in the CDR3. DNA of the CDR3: TGCGCCAGCAGTGCCTCCGGTTCCTACAATGAGCAGTTCTTC. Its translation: CASSASGSYNEQFF.

The CDR3, as DNA: TGTGCCAGCAGTTTGGGGTGGAACGAGCAGTACTTC. It yields the protein CASSLGWNEQYF. The chain recombines TRBV28 with TRBJ2-7; D is ambiguous. The germline V and J ends were trimmed by 3 bases and 5 bases, with 8 bases remaining between them. CDR1 and CDR2 from the germline V gene are MDHEN and SYDVKM. This CDR3 region has 12 residues.

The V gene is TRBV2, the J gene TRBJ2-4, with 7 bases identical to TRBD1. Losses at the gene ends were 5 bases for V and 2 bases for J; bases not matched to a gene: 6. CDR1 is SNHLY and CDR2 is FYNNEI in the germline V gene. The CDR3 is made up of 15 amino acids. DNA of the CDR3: TGTGCCAGCAGTTCGACAGGGTTATCCAAAAACATTCAGTACTTC. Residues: CASSSTGLSKNIQYF. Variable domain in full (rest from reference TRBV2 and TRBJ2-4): EPEVTQTPSHQVTQMGQEVILRCVPISNHLYFYWYRQILGQKVEFLVSFYNNEISEKSEIFDDQFSVERPDGSNFTLKIRSTKLEDSAMYFCASSSTGLSKNIQYFGAGTRLSVL.

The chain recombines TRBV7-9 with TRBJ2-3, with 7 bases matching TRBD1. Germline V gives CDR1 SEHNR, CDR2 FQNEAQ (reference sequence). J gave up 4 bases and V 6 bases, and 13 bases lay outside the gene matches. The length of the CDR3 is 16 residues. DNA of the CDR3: TGTGCCAGCAGGACCCAGGGGGACAGTCCCCCAGATACGCAGTATTTT. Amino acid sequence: CASRTQGDSPPDTQYF.

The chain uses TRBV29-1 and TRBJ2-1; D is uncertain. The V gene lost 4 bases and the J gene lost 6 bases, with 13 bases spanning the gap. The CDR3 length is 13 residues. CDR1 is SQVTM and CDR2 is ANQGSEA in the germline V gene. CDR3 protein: CSVAVGEGNEQFF. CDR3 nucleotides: TGCAGCGTTGCGGTAGGAGAAGGCAATGAGCAGTTCTTC.

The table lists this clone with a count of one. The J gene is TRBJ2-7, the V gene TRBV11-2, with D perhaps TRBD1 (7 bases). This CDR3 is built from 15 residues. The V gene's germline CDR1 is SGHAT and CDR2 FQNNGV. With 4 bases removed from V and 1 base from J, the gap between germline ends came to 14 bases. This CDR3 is CASSSLRDSSYEQYF. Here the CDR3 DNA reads TGTGCCAGCAGCTCATTGCGGGACAGTTCCTACGAGCAGTACTTC.

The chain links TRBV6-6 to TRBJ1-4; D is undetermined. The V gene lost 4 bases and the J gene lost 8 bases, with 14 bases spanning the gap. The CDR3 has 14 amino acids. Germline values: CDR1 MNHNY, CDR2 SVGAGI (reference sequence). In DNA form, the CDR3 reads TGTGCCAGCAGTTCCCGGGGAGGAAGCGAAAAACTGTTTTTT. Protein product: CASSSRGGSEKLFF.

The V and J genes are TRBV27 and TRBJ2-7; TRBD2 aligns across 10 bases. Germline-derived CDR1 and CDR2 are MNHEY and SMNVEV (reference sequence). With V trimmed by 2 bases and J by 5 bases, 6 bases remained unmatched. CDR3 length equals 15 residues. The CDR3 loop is CASSLRPSGSHEQYF. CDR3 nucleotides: TGTGCCAGCAGTTTACGGCCTAGCGGGAGCCACGAGCAGTACTTC.

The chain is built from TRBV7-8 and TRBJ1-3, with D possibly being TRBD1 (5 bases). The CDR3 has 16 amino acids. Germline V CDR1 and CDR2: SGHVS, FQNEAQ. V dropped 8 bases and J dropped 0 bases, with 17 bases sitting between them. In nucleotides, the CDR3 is TGTGCCAGCTCGCTTACCACGGGGCGCTCTGGAAACACCATATATTTT. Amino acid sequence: CASSLTTGRSGNTIYF.

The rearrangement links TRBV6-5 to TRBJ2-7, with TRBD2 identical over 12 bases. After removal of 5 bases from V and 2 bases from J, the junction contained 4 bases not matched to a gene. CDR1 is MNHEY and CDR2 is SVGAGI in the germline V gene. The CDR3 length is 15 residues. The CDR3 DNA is TGTGCCAGCAGTCCGACTAGCGGGGGAACCTACGAGCAGTACTTC. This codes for CASSPTSGGTYEQYF.

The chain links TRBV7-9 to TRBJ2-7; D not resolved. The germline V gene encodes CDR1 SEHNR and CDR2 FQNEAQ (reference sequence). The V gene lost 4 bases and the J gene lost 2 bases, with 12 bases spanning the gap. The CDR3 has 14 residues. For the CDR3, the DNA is TGTGCCAGCAGCTCCCGACTTACCCCCTACGAGCAGTACTTC. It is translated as CASSSRLTPYEQYF.

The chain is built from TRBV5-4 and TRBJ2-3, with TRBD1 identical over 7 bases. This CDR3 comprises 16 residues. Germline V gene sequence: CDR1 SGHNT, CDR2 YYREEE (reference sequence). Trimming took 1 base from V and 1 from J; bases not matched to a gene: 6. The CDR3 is CASSLTWTGRTDTQYF. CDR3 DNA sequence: TGTGCCAGCAGCTTGACCTGGACAGGACGCACAGATACGCAGTATTTT.

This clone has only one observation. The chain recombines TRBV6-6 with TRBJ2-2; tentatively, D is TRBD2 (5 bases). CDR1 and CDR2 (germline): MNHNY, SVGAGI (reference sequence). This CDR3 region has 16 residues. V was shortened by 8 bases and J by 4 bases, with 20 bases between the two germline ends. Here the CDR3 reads CASPGWPGLSTGELFF. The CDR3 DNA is TGTGCCAGCCCCGGTTGGCCGGGGTTAAGCACCGGGGAGCTGTTTTTT.

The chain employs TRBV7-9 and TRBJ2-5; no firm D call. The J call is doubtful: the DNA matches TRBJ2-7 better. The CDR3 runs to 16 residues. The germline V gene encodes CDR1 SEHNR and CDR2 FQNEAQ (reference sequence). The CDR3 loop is CASSPIKQITSYEQYF. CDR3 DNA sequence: TGTGCCAGCAGCCCCATAAAGCAGATAACTTCCTACGAGCAGTACTTC.

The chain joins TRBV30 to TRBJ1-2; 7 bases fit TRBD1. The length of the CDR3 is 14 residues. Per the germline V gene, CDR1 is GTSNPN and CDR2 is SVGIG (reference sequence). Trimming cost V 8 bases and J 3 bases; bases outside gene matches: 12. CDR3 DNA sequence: TGTGCCATTACCCTAAGGGGGCGCGACTATGGCTACACCTTC. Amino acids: CAITLRGRDYGYTF.

CDR3 DNA: TGTGCCAGCAGCTTGGAGCGGGGATGGGACTATGGCTACACCTTC. The encoded protein is CASSLERGWDYGYTF. The chain joins TRBV5-4 to TRBJ1-2; no firm D call. The germline V gene encodes CDR1 SGHNT and CDR2 YYREEE (reference sequence). The CDR3 spans 15 residues. Deletions cut 0 bases from V and 3 bases from J, with 12 bases between.

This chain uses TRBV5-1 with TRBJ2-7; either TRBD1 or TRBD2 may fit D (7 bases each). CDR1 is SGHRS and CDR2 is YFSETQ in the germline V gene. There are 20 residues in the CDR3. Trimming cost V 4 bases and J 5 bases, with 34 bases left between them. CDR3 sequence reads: CASSPGGTGEYVGGSNEQYF. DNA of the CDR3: TGCGCCAGCAGCCCGGGAGGAACAGGGGAATATGTAGGCGGGAGCAACGAGCAGTACTTC.

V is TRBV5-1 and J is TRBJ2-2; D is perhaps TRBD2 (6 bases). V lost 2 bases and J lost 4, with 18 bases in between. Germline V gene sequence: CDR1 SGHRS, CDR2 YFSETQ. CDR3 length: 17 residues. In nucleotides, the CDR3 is TGCGCCAGCAGCTTAGACGGGAGAGTACGGGGCACCGGGGAGCTGTTTTTT. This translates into CASSLDGRVRGTGELFF. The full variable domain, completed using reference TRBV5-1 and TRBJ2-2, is KAGVTQTPRYLIKTRGQQVTLSCSPISGHRSVSWYQQTPGQGLQFLFEYFSETQRNKGNFPGRFSGRQFSNSRSEMNVSTLELGDSALYLCASSLDGRVRGTGELFFGEGSRLTVL.

The CDR3 loop reads CAGLAGAPALKETQYF. The CDR3 DNA follows: TGTGCCGGCTTAGCGGGAGCCCCCGCCCTCAAAGAGACCCAGTACTTC. V and J are TRBV2 and TRBJ2-5; 9 bases fit TRBD2. The CDR3 is 16 amino acids. J lost 3 bases, V lost 11 bases, and 16 bases had no gene match. Germline-derived CDR1 and CDR2 are SNHLY and FYNNEI.

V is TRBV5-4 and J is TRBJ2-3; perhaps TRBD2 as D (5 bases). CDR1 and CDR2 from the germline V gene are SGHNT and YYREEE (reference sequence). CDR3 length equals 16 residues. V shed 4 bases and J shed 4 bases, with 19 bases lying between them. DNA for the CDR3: TGTGCCAGCAGCACAGCACTAGGAGGAGGCGCAGATACGCAGTATTTT. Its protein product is CASSTALGGGADTQYF.

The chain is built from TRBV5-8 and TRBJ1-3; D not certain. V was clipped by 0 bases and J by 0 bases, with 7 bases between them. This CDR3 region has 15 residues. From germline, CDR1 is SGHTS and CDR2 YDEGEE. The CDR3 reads CASSLDSPSGNTIYF. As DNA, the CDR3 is TGTGCCAGCAGCTTGGACAGTCCCTCTGGAAACACCATATATTTT.

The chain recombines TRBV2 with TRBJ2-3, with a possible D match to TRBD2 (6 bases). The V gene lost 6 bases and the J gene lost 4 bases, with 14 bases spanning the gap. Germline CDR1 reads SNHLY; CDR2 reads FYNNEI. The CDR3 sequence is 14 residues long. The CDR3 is CASRTSEGPDTQYF. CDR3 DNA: TGTGCCAGCAGGACTTCGGAGGGCCCAGATACGCAGTATTTT.

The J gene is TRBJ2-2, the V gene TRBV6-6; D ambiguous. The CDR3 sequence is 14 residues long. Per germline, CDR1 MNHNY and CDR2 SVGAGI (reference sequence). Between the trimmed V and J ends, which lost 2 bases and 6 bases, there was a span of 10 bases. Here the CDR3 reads CASSYLEWAGELFF. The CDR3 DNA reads TGTGCCAGCAGTTACCTGGAATGGGCCGGGGAGCTGTTTTTT.

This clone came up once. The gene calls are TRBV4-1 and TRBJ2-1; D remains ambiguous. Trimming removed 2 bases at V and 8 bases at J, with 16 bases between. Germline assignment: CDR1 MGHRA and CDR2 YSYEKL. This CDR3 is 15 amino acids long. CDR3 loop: CASSQPLSAYHEQFF. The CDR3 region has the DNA TGCGCCAGCAGCCAACCCCTTTCGGCGTACCATGAGCAGTTCTTC.

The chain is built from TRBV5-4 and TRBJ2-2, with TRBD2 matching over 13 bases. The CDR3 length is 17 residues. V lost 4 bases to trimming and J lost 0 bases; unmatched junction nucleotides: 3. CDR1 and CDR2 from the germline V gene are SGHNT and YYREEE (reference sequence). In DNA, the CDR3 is TGTGCCAGCAGCAGGACTAGCGGGGGAGCGAACACCGGGGAGCTGTTTTTT. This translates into CASSRTSGGANTGELFF.

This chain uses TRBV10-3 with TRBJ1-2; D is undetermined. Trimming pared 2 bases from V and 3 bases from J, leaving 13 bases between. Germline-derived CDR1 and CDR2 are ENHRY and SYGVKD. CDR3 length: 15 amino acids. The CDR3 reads CAISEGAGPDYGYTF. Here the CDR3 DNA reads TGTGCCATCAGTGAGGGTGCTGGTCCTGACTATGGCTACACCTTC.

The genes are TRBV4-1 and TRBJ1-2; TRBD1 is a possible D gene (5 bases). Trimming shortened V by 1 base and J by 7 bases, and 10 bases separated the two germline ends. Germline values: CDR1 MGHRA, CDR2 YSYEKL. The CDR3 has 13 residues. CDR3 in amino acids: CASSQGSRVGYTF. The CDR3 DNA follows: TGCGCCAGCAGCCAAGGGTCCAGGGTTGGCTACACCTTC.